The subject of this entry is one T cell receptor (beta chain). V was cut by 8 bases and J by 0 bases, with 13 bases left in between. The CDR3 spans 14 residues. Germline CDR1 MNHEY, CDR2 SMNVEV (reference sequence). Here immunoSEQ multiplex PCR was the method, and the copy in TCRdb shows in-frame clones only, minus some. The repertoire has some 660,000 clones, approximately 87% of them found once; the top ten carry roughly 0.0087%. The data stem from a study of shared T cell receptors in the human thymus. These data also formed part of another study, on human thymus T cells. That source reports: Surgeons resected thymus tissue during corrective heart surgery.

Sequencing input: thymocytes. The chain employs TRBV27 and TRBJ1-2; D uncertain. The receptor was derived from a boy younger than two with a congenital heart defect. CDR3 nucleotide sequence: TGTGCCAGCGCCACCAGGTTAGCTAACTATGGCTACACCTTC. Protein: CASATRLANYGYTF.